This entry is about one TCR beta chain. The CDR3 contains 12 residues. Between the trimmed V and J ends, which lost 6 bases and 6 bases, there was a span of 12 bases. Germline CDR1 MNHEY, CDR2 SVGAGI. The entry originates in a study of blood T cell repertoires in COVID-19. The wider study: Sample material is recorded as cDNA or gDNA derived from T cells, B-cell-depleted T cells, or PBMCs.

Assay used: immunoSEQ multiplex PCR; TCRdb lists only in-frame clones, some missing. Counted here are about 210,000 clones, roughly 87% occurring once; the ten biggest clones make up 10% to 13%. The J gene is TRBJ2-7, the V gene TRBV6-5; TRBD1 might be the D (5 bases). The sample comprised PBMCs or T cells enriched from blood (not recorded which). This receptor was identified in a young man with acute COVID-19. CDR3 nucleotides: TGTGCCAGCAGACGAAGGGGTGGCGAGCAGTACTTC. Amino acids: CASRRRGGEQYF.